This T cell receptor (beta chain) was found in a study of T cell responses to AZD1222 COVID-19 vaccine listed by TCRdb under 2021. For context, the study as a whole: Because spike-specific TCR depth and breadth did not differ between the two schedules, AZD1222 recipients who got a second dose at roughly 4 weeks were pooled with those who got a second dose at roughly 12 weeks. TCR sequencing covered some 240 trial participants: 207 given two doses of AZD1222 and about 26 given two doses of MenACWY control vaccine. Trial participants were enrolled by age into 18-55, 56-69 and 70-plus year subgroups, with 148, 28 and 57 TCR-sequenced participants respectively.

Summary of the overall study and its limitations: A significant rise in spike-specific TCR breadth and depth was observed after two AZD1222 doses relative to day 0 and relative to MenACWY recipients. Participants were mostly white British and included more females than males, and it was suggested by the authors that clonal diversity may have been underestimated. Vaccine-associated CD4 TCRs spanned the whole spike protein, with dominant responses in regions 160-218 and 743-854. Conclusions about previously exposed vaccinees were limited because only 5 or 6 AZD1222 recipients were SARS-CoV-2 seropositive at baseline. The 56-69-year group was small, and its depth increase did not reach significance, likely because of low power. Because no day 14 peak-response samples were available, the repertoires could be characterized only after the peak T cell response. Reportedly, close to half of the unique spike-specific TCRs recognized epitopes lying outside the regions that are mutated in the B.1.351 and B.1.1.7 variants.

A note on this clone: Its antigen has not been determined. Base qualities are not at hand, and no much larger clone is one base apart.

The CDR3 regions of human TCRbeta chains were analyzed by immunosequencing. Turning to the authors' computational methods: Repertoire TCRs were checked for matches against a reference library of SARS-CoV-2-specific TCRs that had been generated using the MIRA antigen-specificity platform. Breadth was defined as the fraction of unique TCRs that were SARS-CoV-2-associated. Depth was defined as the fraction of total T cells that were SARS-CoV-2-associated. Using the MIRA data, each spike-specific TCR was assigned both to the spike region to which the TCR was reactive and to a CD4 or CD8 class. Log10-transformed breadth and depth values were compared by one-way ANOVA with Sidak's multiple comparisons tests. The table comes from immuneACCESS by way of TCRdb, which keeps in-frame sequences with V and J called. Part of the clones is missing from these tables; in studies checked, under half for an unresolved V gene and the rest for unknown reasons. The V and J calls and clone size come from that table; D and trimming were worked out from the DNA. In all, the sample holds 120,000 to 150,000 clones, and around 90% of those were seen once. The ten largest make up 2.5% to 3.5% of the sample.

Inclusive of the bounding cysteine and phenylalanine, the CDR3 is 15 residues long. The only DNA kept is the CDR3, 45 bases in frame from the first base. V is cut back by 2 bases and J by 3 bases, with 3 bases in the junction unmatched. According to the germline V gene, CDR1 reads MNHNS and CDR2 reads SASEGT. The sample's time point label, in plain terms: baseline before first vaccination. The vaccinee samples were drawn from two UK trials, COV001 and COV002, one of which was a single-blind randomized controlled phase 2/3 trial testing AZD1222 (ChAdOx1 nCoV-19) in healthy adults. Trial participant PBMC samples were collected at day 0 and day 28 after the second dose for TCRbeta chain sequencing.

The chain links TRBV6-1 with TRBJ2-3, with 9 bases in between that match TRBD2. The material was peripheral blood, obtained on day 0 of AZD1222 vaccination. The clonotype was recovered from an adult in good health. The nucleotides are TGTGCCAGCAGTGAAAGCGGGAGGAGGACAGATACGCAGTATTTT. It translates to CASSESGRRTDTQYF.